Here is one T cell receptor beta chain with its context. Its recognized antigen is unknown. No base quality values were provided; no much bigger clone lies one nucleotide off. This entry comes from a study of blood T cell repertoires in COVID-19 (dated by TCRdb to 2020 to 2021). With regard to the full study: Recovered participants in ImmuneRACE Cohort 3 were defined by two consecutive negative NP/OP PCR tests, clearance by a healthcare professional, or resolution of symptoms. Collaborator samples came from the United States, Italy and Spain and covered acute and convalescent phases of COVID-19. The repertoires were made available in a free public database intended to serve as a resource for research on the immune response to SARS-CoV-2. HLA class I and class II types, where available, came from metadata supplied by the sample provider rather than from assay-based typing. The prospective study material was composed of cDNA or gDNA derived from T cells, B-cell-depleted T cells, or PBMCs. Nearly every sample came with metadata listing a de-identified subject ID, COVID-19 status, age in years and sex. Deeply sampled blood TCRbeta repertoires from subjects exposed to, actively infected with, or recovered from COVID-19 were included in the dataset. The samples were drawn from the first 160 participants of the ongoing ImmuneRACE study and from roughly 1,300 subjects provided by 6 global collaborators.

The germline V gene (reference sequence) gives CDR1 as PRHDT and CDR2 as FYEKMQ. Inclusive of the bounding cysteine and phenylalanine, the CDR3 is 14 residues long. Here the CDR3 DNA is all that survives: 42 bases in frame from base 1. V ends up 3 bases short and J 2 bases short, with an unmatched junction base count of 0. Overall study outcomes, separate from this receptor: The quantity of clinical and demographic metadata differed by source and by participant and was supplied without curation.

Participants in the prospective study were enrolled through a virtual design, were aged roughly 18 to 95 years, and lived in under 25 United States geographic areas. In the prospective study, participants were assigned to cohorts based on the clinical history participants reported in a screening survey and a study questionnaire. Mobile phlebotomists in the prospective study collected whole blood, serum and a nasopharyngeal or oropharyngeal swab from every participant. Over a roughly 2-month period, participants in the prospective study had the option of providing additional blood draws and questionnaires. Before DNA extraction, blood samples from the prospective study were shipped at room temperature or frozen. TCRbeta CDR3 regions were amplified from genomic DNA by means of the immunoSEQ Assay, a bias-controlled multiplex PCR. Per the source publication's procedure: Nucleated cell counts per sample were estimated from amplification of reference gene primers within the assay. To quantify the absolute abundance of each unique TCRbeta CDR3 rearrangement, sequence reads were collapsed and filtered. For each sample, productive Simpson clonality was calculated as the square root of Simpson's diversity index across productive rearrangements. The clones in this table, taken by TCRdb from immuneACCESS, are in-frame only. Not every clone is retained; where verified, under half of the shortfall comes from an unresolved V gene, and the cause of the rest is unknown. V, J and clone size are taken as reported in that table, and D and trimming were inferred from the DNA itself. The sample table records approximately 210,000 clones; around nine tenths of these occur just once. Approximately 7.3% of the sample lies in the top ten.

The chain joins TRBV13 to TRBJ2-7; 11 central nucleotides agree with TRBD2. Specimen: PBMCs or T cells enriched from blood (not recorded which). The TCR comes from a man between 25 and 39 years old in a cohort exposed to, infected with or recovered from COVID-19 (not recorded which). For the CDR3, the sequence is CASSFSGRAYEQYF. The DNA sequence follows: TGTGCCAGCAGCTTTAGCGGGAGGGCCTACGAGCAGTACTTC.